This T cell receptor beta chain emerged from a study of patients and donors after allogeneic stem cell transplantation. The CDR3 is 16 residues long. With 3 bases removed from V and 3 bases from J, the gap between germline ends came to 18 bases. From germline, CDR1 is DFQATT and CDR2 SNEGSKA (reference sequence). TCRdb re-analysed the RT-PCR reads in MiXCR, keeping a single row per CDR3 protein. The data contain some 150,000 distinct CDR3 sequences, 30% to 45% of them singletons. The clonotype was recovered from a human donor who was either an allogeneic HSCT recipient or a stem cell or donor lymphocyte infusion donor (not recorded which). It is not recorded whose cells these are; they may come from a transplant donor. Sequencing input: blood, either unsorted or a sorted T cell fraction (not recorded which). This sequence joins TRBV20-1 and TRBJ1-5; D perhaps matches TRBD1 (5 bases). The DNA of the CDR3 is TGCAGTGCTAGCGGCAACGAGGGGCCCCCCAATCAGCCCCAGCATTTT. The encoded protein is CSASGNEGPPNQPQHF.